This TCR beta chain was sequenced in a study of blood T cell repertoires in COVID-19. Using immunoSEQ multiplex PCR, the repertoire was profiled, and TCRdb retains in-frame clones only, with some absent. The data contain about 260,000 clones, about 90% of them seen just once; the ten biggest clones take up 0.85% to 0.9%. Adults between about 18 and 89 years of age took part from more than 20 US areas. The receptor was isolated from a middle-aged man who had been exposed to COVID-19. Sequencing was performed on PBMCs or T cells enriched from blood (not recorded which).

The CDR3 reads CASSLTLAGEGLYTQYF. CDR3 DNA: TGTGCCAGCAGTTTAACACTAGCGGGAGAGGGGCTATATACGCAGTATTTT. The V and J genes are TRBV2 and TRBJ2-3; TRBD2 matches at 11 bases. Trimming removed 5 bases from V and 7 bases from J; junction bases left unmatched: 14. Germline CDR1 SNHLY, CDR2 FYNNEI. This CDR3 is built from 17 residues. Full variable domain (remainder filled in from reference TRBV2 and TRBJ2-3): EPEVTQTPSHQVTQMGQEVILRCVPISNHLYFYWYRQILGQKVEFLVSFYNNEISEKSEIFDDQFSVERPDGSNFTLKIRSTKLEDSAMYFCASSLTLAGEGLYTQYFGPGTRLTVL.